This paragraph reports one T cell receptor (beta chain). The sample originates from a study of beta chain features in type 1 diabetes. Of the isolated RNA, all was reverse transcribed, and so the sequenced material was expressed TCRB transcripts. Measured with immunoSEQ multiplex PCR; TCRdb has only the in-frame clones, and not every one. Of 150,000 to 190,000 clones listed, 11% are singletons. This clonotype was obtained from a man aged 18 to 35 in good health. The sequencing sample was made of central memory CD4+ T cells from blood.

The CDR3 sequence is CASSFRERDNYGYTF. CDR3 sequence (DNA): TGCGCCAGCAGCTTCCGGGAGAGGGATAACTATGGCTACACCTTC. This chain connects TRBV4-1 to TRBJ1-2; D is uncertain. The CDR3 contains 15 residues. Germline CDR1 reads MGHRA; CDR2 reads YSYEKL. V gave up 5 bases and J gave up 1 base, with 14 bases separating them.